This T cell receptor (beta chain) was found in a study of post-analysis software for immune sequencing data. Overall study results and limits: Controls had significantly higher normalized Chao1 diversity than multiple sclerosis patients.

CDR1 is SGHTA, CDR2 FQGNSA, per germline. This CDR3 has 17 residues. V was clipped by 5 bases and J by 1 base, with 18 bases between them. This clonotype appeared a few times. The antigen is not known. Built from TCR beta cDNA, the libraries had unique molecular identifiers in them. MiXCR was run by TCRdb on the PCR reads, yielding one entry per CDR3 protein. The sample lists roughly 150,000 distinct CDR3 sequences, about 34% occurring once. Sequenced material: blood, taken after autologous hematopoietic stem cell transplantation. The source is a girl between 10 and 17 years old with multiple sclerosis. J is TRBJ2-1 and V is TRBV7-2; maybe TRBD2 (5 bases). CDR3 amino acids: CASSPEGDLTSYNEQFF. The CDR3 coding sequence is TGTGCCAGCAGCCCAGAGGGAGACCTAACTTCCTACAATGAGCAGTTCTTC.